The present entry profiles one TCR beta chain with its context. This sample was included in a study of control samples from healthy donors and cancer patients. The CDR3 has 14 amino acids. The assay was immunoSEQ multiplex PCR, and TCRdb's table has in-frame clones only and misses some. The sample includes 130,000 to 150,000 clones, over 85% of them seen just once. The sequencing input was blood. J is TRBJ1-4 and V is TRBV7-5; whether TRBD1, the table's D call, matches the DNA was not checked. TRBV7-5 corresponds to a pseudogene. This sequence originates from a man between 18 and 29 years old in good health. In DNA, the CDR3 is TGTGCCAGAAGCTTATGTCAGAAGAATGAAAAACTGTTTTTT. Amino acid sequence: CARSLCQKNEKLFF.